This TCR beta chain was recorded in a study of cytomegalovirus exposure and HLA in healthy donors. Study findings and constraints: Despite most TCR sequences being rare, some public TCRs occurred in many donors. It was taken for granted in presence/absence analyses that sequencing depth across donors was roughly uniform.

The PCR made use of 60 Vbeta and 13 Jbeta primers. The table came from immunoSEQ multiplex PCR; TCRdb's copy has only in-frame clones and leaves some out. The table lists over 110,000 clones, about 84% of them singletons. This clone has only one observation. Antigen specificity is unknown. After removal of 5 bases from V and 6 bases from J, the junction contained 3 bases not matched to a gene. CDR1 SGHAT and CDR2 FQNNGV come from the germline V gene. This CDR3 spans 13 amino acids. The genes are TRBV11-2 and TRBJ2-2; TRBD2 matches 7 bases. The sequence was collected from a middle-aged woman in good health and CMV-seropositive. The specimen sequenced was PBMCs. The CDR3 here is CASSPTSPGELFF. The CDR3 nucleotides are TGTGCCAGCAGCCCGACTAGCCCCGGGGAGCTGTTTTTT.